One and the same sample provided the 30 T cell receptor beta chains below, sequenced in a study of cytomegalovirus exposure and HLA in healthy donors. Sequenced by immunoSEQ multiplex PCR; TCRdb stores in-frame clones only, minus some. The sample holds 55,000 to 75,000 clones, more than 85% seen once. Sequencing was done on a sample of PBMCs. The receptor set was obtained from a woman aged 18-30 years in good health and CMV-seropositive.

The CDR3 region has the DNA TGTGCCAGTGGTCCGGGACAGGCTCTTAACACTGAAGCTTTCTTT. Its protein product is CASGPGQALNTEAFF. This rearrangement joins TRBV19 to TRBJ1-1; 8 bases agree with TRBD1. Trimming took 8 bases from V and 2 from J; bases not matched to a gene: 10. CDR1 and CDR2 from the germline V gene are LNHDA and SQIVND (reference sequence). This CDR3 is 15 amino acids long. Full variable domain (missing parts from reference TRBV19 and TRBJ1-1): DGGITQSPKYLFRKEGQNVTLSCEQNLNHDAMYWYRQDPGQGLRLIYYSQIVNDFQKGDIAEGYSVSREKKESFPLTVTSAQKNPTAFYLCASGPGQALNTEAFFGQGTRLTVV.

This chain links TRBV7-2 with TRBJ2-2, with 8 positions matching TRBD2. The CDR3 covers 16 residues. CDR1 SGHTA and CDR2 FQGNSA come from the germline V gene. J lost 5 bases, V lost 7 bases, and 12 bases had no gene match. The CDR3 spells CASIGHPLAGTGELFF. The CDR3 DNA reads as TGTGCCAGCATCGGACACCCCCTAGCGGGTACCGGGGAGCTGTTTTTT.

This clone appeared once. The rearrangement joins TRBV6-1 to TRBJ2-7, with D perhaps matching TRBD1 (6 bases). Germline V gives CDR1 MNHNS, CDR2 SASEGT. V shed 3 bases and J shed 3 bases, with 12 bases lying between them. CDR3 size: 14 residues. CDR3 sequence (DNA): TGTGCCAGCAGTGATCTCAAGGGGGTCTACGAGCAGTACTTC. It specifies CASSDLKGVYEQYF.

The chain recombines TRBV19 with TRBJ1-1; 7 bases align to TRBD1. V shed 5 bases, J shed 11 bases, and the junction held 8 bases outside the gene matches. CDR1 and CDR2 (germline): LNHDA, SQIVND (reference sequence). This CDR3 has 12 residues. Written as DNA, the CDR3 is TGTGCCAGTAGTTCCTCAGGGGGAACGGCTTTCTTT. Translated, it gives CASSSSGGTAFF.

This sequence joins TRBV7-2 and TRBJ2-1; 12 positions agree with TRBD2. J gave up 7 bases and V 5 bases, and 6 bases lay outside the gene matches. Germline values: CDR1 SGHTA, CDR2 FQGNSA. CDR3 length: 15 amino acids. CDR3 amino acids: CASSLGLAGFNEQFF. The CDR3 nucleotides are TGTGCCAGCAGCCTCGGACTAGCGGGGTTTAATGAGCAGTTCTTC.

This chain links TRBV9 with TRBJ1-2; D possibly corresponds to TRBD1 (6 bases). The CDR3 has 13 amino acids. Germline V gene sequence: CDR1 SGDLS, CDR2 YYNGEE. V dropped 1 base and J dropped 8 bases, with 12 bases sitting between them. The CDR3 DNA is TGTGCCAGCAGCGTACTTACAGGGTCCGGCTACACCTTC. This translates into CASSVLTGSGYTF.

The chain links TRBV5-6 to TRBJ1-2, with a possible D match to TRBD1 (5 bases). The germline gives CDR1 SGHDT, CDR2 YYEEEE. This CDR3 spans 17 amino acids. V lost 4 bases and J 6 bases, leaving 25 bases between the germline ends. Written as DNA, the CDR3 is TGTGCCAGCAGCGCGACGGGACTCCCGGCCGTATCGGATGGCTACACCTTC. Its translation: CASSATGLPAVSDGYTF.

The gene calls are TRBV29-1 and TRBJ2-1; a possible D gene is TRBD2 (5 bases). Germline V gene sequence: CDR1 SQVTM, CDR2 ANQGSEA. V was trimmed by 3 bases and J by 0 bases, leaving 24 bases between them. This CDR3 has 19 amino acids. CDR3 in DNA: TGCAGCGTTGATTTTCCGCTAACGGTTCCCCGGGGCTCCTACAATGAGCAGTTCTTC. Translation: CSVDFPLTVPRGSYNEQFF.

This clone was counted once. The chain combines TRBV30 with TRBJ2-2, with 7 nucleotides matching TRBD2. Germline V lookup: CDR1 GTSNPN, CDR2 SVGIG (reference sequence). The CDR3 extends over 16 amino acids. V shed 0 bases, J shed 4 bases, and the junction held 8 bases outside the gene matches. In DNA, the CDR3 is TGTGCCTGGAGTGTACATCGCGGGAGTGGCACCGGGGAGCTGTTTTTT. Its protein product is CAWSVHRGSGTGELFF.

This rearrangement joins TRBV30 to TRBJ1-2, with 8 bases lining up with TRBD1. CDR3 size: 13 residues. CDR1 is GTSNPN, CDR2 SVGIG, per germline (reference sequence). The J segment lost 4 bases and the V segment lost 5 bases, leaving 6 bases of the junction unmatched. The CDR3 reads CAWSGTGLYGYTF. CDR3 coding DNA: TGTGCCTGGTCCGGGACAGGCCTCTATGGCTACACCTTC.

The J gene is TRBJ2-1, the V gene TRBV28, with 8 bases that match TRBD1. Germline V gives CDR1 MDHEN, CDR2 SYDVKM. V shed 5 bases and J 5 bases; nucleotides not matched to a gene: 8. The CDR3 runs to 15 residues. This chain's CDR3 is CASSPDRDPNNEQFF. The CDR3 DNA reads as TGTGCCAGCAGTCCGGACAGGGACCCCAACAATGAGCAGTTCTTC.

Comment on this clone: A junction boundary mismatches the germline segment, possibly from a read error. The CDR3 DNA sequence: TGTCGCCCCCCGGCGGTTAGCAATCAGCCCCAGCATTTT. This translates into CRPPAVSNQPQHF. The J gene is TRBJ1-5, the V gene TRBV29-1; D not resolved. Germline CDR1 and CDR2: SQVTM and ANQGSEA. The CDR3 consists of 13 residues.

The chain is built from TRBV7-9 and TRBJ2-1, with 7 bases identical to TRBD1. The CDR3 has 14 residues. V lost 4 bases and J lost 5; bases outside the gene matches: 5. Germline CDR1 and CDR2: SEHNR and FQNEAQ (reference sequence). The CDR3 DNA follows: TGTGCCAGCAGCTCCAGACAGGGCAACAATGAGCAGTTCTTC. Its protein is CASSSRQGNNEQFF.

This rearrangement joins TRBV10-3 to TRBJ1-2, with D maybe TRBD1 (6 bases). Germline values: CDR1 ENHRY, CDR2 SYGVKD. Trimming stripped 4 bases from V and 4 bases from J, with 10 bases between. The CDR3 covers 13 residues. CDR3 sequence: CAISGRTAYGYTF. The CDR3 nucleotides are TGTGCCATCAGTGGAAGGACAGCCTATGGCTACACCTTC.

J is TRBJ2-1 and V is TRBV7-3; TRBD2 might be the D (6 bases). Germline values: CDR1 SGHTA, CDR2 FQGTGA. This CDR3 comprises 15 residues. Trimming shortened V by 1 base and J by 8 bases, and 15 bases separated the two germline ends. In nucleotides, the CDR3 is TGTGCCAGCAGCTTAAATCTGGGGGGAATAGATGAGCAGTTCTTC. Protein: CASSLNLGGIDEQFF. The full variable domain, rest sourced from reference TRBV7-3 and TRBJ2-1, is GAGVSQTPSNKVTEKGKYVELRCDPISGHTALYWYRQSLGQGPEFLIYFQGTGAADDSGLPNDRFFAVRPEGSVSTLKIQRTERGDSAVYLCASSLNLGGIDEQFFGPGTRLTVL.

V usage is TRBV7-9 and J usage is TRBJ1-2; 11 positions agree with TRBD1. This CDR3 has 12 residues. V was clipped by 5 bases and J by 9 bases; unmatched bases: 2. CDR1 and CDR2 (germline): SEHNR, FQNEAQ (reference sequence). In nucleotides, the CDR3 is TGTGCCAGCAGCCGGACAGGGGGCCGCTACACCTTC. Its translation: CASSRTGGRYTF.

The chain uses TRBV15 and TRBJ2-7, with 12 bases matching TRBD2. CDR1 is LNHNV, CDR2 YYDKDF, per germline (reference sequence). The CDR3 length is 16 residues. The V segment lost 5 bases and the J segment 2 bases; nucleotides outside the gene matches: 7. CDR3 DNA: TGTGCCACCAGCGGCCCGGGACTAGCGGGTACCTACGAGCAGTACTTC. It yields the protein CATSGPGLAGTYEQYF.

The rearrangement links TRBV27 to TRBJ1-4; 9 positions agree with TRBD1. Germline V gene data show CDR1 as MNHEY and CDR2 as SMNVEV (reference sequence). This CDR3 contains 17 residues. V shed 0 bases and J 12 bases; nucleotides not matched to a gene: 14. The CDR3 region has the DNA TGTGCCAGCAGTTTATCGACTCCGGGACAGGGCTTGGTGGAACTGTTTTTT. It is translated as CASSLSTPGQGLVELFF.

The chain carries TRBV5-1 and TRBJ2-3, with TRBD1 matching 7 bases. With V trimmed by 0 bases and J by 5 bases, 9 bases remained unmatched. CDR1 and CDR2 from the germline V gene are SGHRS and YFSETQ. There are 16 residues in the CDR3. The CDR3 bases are TGCGCCAGCAGCTTGGAGGGAAGGGGGCAGGGAGATACGCAGTATTTT. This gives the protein CASSLEGRGQGDTQYF.

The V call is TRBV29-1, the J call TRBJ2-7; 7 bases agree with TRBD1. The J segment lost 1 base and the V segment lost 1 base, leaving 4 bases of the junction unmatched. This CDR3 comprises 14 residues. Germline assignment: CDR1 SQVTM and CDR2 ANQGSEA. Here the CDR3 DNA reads TGCAGCGTTGAAGTCCGGGACAGATCCTACGAGCAGTACTTC. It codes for CSVEVRDRSYEQYF.

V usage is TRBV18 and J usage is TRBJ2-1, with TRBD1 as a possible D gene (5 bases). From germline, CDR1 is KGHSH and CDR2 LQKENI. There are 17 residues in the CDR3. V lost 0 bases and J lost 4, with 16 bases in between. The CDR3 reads CASSPPQWGRKYNEQFF. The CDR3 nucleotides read TGTGCCAGCTCACCACCACAGTGGGGCAGAAAGTACAATGAGCAGTTCTTC.

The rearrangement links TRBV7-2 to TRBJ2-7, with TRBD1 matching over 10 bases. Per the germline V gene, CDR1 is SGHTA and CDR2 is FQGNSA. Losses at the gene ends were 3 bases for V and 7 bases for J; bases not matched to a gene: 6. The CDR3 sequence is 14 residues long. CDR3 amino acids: CASSFGTGAGEQYF. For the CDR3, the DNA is TGTGCCAGCAGCTTCGGGACAGGGGCCGGGGAGCAGTACTTC.

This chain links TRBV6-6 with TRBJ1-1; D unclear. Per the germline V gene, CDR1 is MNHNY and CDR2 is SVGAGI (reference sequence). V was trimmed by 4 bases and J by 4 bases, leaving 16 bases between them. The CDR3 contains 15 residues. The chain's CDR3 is CASSSHSSGSTEAFF. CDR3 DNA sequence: TGTGCCAGCAGTTCCCACAGCTCTGGAAGCACTGAAGCTTTCTTT.

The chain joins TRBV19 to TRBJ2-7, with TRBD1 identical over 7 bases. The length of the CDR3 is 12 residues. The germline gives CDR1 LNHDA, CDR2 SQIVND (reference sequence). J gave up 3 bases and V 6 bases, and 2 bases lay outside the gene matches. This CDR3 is CASSSGGYEQYF. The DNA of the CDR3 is TGTGCCAGTAGCTCAGGGGGCTACGAGCAGTACTTC.

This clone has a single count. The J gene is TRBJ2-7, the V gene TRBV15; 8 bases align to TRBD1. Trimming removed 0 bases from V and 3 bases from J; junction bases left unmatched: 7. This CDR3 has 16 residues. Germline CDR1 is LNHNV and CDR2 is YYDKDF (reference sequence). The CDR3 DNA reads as TGTGCCACCAGCAGAGACCCGGGACAGGCGTACTACGAGCAGTACTTC. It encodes CATSRDPGQAYYEQYF.

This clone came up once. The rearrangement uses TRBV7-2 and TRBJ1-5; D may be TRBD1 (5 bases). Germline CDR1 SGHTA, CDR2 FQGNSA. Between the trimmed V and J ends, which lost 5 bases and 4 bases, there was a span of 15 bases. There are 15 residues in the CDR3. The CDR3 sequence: CASSPQEGTNQPQHF. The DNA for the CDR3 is TGTGCCAGCAGCCCTCAGGAAGGGACTAATCAGCCCCAGCATTTT. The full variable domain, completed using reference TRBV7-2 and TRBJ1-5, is GAGVSQSPSNKVTEKGKDVELRCDPISGHTALYWYRQSLGQGLEFLIYFQGNSAPDKSGLPSDRFSAERTGGSVSTLTIQRTQQEDSAVYLCASSPQEGTNQPQHFGDGTRLSIL.

The CDR3 DNA follows: TGTGCCAGCAGCGTAGAGGGACTAGCAAAAGAGACCCAGTACTTC. Its translation: CASSVEGLAKETQYF. The rearrangement links TRBV9 to TRBJ2-5, with TRBD2 matching over 9 bases. The germline gives CDR1 SGDLS, CDR2 YYNGEE. Trimming cost V 0 bases and J 3 bases; bases outside gene matches: 3. This CDR3 has 15 residues. Full variable domain (outside the CDR3, taken from reference TRBV9 and TRBJ2-5): DSGVTQTPKHLITATGQRVTLRCSPRSGDLSVYWYQQSLDQGLQFLIQYYNGEERAKGNILERFSAQQFPDLHSELNLSSLELGDSALYFCASSVEGLAKETQYFGPGTRLLVL.

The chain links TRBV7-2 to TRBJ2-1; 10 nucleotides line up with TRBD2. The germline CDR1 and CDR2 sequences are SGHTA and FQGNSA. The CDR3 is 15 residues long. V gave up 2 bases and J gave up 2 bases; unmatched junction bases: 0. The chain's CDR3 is CASSLTSGAYNEQFF. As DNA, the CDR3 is TGTGCCAGCAGCTTAACTAGCGGGGCCTACAATGAGCAGTTCTTC.

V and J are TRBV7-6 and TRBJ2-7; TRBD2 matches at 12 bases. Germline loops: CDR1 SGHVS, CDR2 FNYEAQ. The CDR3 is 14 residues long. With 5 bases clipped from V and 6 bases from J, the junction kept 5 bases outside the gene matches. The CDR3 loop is CASSPSGGETEQYF. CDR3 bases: TGTGCCAGCAGCCCTAGCGGGGGGGAGACCGAGCAGTACTTC.

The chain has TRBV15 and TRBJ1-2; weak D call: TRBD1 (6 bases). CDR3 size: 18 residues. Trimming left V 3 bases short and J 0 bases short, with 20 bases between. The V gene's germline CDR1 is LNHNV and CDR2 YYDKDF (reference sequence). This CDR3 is CATSSDLGGAAANYGYTF. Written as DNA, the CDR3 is TGTGCCACCAGCAGTGATCTGGGGGGGGCCGCCGCTAACTATGGCTACACCTTC.